By sample fraction, the clone carrying this T cell receptor beta chain is medium-sized. Its antigen is still unknown. The data belong to a study of spatial heterogeneity in lung cancer. TCR cDNA molecules each had a unique molecular identifier. Each CDR3 protein is one row after TCRdb ran MiXCR on the 5' RACE reads. Of roughly 6,400 distinct CDR3 sequences in the sample, around 7% were seen once. The CDR3 runs to 15 residues. Trimming removed 5 bases at V and 2 bases at J, with 16 bases between. CDR1 and CDR2 (germline): MNHEY, SVGAGI. Overall study results and limits: Mutation tallies in tumors tracked expanded intratumoral alpha and beta TCR counts.

Time point of the sample: sample taken at primary tumor resection. The TCR sequence derives from a male donor with early-stage non-small cell lung cancer. Material: lung tumor tissue, obtained at surgery. The V gene is TRBV6-5, the J gene TRBJ2-7; weak D call: TRBD1 (6 bases). The CDR3 protein is CASSRDRTPPYEQYF. The CDR3 DNA reads as TGTGCCAGCAGTCGTGACAGGACGCCCCCCTACGAGCAGTACTTC.